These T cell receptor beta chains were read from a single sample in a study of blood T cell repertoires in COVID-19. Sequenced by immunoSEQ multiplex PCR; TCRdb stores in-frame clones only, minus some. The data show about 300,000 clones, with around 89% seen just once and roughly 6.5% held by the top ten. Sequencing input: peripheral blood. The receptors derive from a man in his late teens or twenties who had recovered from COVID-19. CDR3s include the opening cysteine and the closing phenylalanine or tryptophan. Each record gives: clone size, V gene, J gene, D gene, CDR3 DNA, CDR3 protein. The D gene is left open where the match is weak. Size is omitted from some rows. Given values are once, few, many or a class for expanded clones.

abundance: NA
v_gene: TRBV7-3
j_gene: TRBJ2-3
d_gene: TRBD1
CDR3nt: TGTGCCAGCAGCCCAACAGGGGTGGGAGATACGCAGTATTTT
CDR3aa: CASSPTGVGDTQYF

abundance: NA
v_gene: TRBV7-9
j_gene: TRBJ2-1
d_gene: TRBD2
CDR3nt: TGTGCCAGCAGCTCCCTCGCGGGGGATGAGCAGTTCTTC
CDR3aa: CASSSLAGDEQFF

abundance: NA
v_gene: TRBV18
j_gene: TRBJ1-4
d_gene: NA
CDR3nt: TGTGCCAGCTCACCAGCCGAGGACTGGGCTGTGAGGGAAAAACTGTTTTTT
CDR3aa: CASSPAEDWAVREKLFF

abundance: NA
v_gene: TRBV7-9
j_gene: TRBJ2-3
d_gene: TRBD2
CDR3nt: TGTGCCAGCAGCTCCCCAATAGTGGGAGGGCCCTCAGATACGCAGTATTTT
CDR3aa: CASSSPIVGGPSDTQYF

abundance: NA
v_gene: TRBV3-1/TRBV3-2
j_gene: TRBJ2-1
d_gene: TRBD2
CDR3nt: TGTGCCAGCAGCCAAGATCCTAGCGGCTACAATGAGCAGTTCTTC
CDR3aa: CASSQDPSGYNEQFF

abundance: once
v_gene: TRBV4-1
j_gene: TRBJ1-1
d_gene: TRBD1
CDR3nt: TGCGCCAGCAGCCAAGGGACAGGGATTACTGAAGCTTTCTTT
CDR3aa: CASSQGTGITEAFF

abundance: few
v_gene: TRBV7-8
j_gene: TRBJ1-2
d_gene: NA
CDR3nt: TGTGCCAGCACTAGAGATGGGGCTTCTAACTATGGCTACACCTTC
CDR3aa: CASTRDGASNYGYTF

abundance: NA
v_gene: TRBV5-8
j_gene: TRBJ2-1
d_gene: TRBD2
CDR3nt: TGTGCCAGCAGCCCCGGCAAAGCGGGAGTTACCTACAATGAGCAGTTCTTC
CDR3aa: CASSPGKAGVTYNEQFF

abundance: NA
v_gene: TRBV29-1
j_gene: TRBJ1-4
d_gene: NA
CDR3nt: TGCAGCGTTGAAGAACAGGACGGTAATGAAAAACTGTTTTTT
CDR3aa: CSVEEQDGNEKLFF

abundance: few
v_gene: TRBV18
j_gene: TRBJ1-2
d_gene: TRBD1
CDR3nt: TGTGCCAGCTCACCAGGACAGGGGGCGTACTATGGCTACACCTTC
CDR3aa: CASSPGQGAYYGYTF

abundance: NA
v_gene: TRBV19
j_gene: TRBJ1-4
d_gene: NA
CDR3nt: TGTGCCAGTAGTATAGCCACAAGAGCGAAGGAAAAACTGTTTTTT
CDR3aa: CASSIATRAKEKLFF

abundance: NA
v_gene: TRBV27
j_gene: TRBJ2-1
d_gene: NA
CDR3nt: TGTGCCAGCAGATGGAGAGGTTATGACAATGAGCAGTTCTTC
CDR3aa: CASRWRGYDNEQFF

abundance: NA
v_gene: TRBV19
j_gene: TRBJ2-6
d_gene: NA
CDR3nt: TGTGCCAGTAGCCCGCAGGCAGGGGCTATCTCTGGGGCCAACGTCCTGACTTTC
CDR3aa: CASSPQAGAISGANVLTF

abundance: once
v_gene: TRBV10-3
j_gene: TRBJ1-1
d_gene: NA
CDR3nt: TGTGCCATCGGCGGCTCACAGAACACTGAAGCTTTCTTT
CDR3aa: CAIGGSQNTEAFF

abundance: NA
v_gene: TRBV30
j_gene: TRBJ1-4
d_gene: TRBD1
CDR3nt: TGTGCCGCAACGTGGGACAGTAATGAAAAACTGTTTTTT
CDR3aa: CAATWDSNEKLFF

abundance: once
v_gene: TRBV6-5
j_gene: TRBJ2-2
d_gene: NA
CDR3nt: TGTGCCAGCAGTTACCCTCGACTAGCGAACACCGGGGAGCTGTTTTTT
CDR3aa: CASSYPRLANTGELFF

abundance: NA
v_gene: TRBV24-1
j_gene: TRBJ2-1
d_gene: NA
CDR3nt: TGTGCCACCAGTGGCGGGAATGAGCAGTTCTTC
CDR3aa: CATSGGNEQFF

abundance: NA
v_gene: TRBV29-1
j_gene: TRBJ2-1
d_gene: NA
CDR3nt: TGCAGCGTTTACAGGGTGATCTCCTACAATGAGCAGTTCTTC
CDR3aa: CSVYRVISYNEQFF

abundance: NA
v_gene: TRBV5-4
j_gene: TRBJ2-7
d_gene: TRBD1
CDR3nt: TGTGCCAGCAGCTTGGTGGGGCAGGGGGCTTCCTACGAGCAGTACTTC
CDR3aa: CASSLVGQGASYEQYF

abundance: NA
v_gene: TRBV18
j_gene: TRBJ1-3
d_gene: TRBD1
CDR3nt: TGTGCCAGCTCACCAACAGGGGAGGGAAACACCATATATTTT
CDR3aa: CASSPTGEGNTIYF

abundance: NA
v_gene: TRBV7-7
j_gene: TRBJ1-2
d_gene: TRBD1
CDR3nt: TGTGCTAGCAGCTTAGCGGGAGTAATAGGACAGGATGGCTACACCTTC
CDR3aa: CASSLAGVIGQDGYTF

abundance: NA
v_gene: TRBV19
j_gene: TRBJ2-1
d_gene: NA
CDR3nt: TGTGCCATACGCCGGACGGGGGACTCCTACAATGAGCAGTTCTTC
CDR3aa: CAIRRTGDSYNEQFF

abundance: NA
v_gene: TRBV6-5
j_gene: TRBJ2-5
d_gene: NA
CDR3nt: TGTGCCAGCAGTTACGCAGGGGAAGAGACCCAGTACTTC
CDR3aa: CASSYAGEETQYF

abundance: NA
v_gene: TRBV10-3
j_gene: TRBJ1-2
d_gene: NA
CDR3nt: TGTGCCATCAGTGCTATAGACAGGAGCTATGGCTACACCTTC
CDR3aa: CAISAIDRSYGYTF

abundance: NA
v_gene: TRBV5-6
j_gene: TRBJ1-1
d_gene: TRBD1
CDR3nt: TGTGCCAGCAGTCCTGAGGGACAGCGGAACACTGAAGCTTTCTTT
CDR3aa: CASSPEGQRNTEAFF

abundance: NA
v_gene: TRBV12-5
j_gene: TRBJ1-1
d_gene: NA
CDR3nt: TGTGCTAGTGCCATCCCCGGAGGAGACACTGAAGCTTTCTTT
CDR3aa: CASAIPGGDTEAFF

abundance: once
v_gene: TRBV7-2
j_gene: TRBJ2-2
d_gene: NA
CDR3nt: TGTGCCAGCAGCTTTGACCGGCGGTACACCGGGGAGCTGTTTTTT
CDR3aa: CASSFDRRYTGELFF

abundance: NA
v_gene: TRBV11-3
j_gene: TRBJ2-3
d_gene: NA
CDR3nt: TGTGCCAGCAGCCGACAGAACACAGATACGCAGTATTTT
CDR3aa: CASSRQNTDTQYF

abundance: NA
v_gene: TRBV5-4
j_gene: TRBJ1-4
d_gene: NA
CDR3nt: TGTGCCAGCAGCTTGGGGGGCCGGATTGGTGAAAAACTGTTTTTT
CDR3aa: CASSLGGRIGEKLFF

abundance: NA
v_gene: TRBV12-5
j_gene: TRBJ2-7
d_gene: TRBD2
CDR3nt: TGTGCTAGTGGTTTGGCCCTCACTAGCGGGGGGCCACTGAGCTCCTACGAGCAGTACTTC
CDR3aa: CASGLALTSGGPLSSYEQYF

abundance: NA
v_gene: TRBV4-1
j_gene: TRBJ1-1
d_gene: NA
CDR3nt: TGCGCCAGCAGCCAACCGAGAACCGGTATGAACACTGAAGCTTTCTTT
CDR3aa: CASSQPRTGMNTEAFF

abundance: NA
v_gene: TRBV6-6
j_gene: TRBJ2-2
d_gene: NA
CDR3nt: TGTGCCAGCAGTTACGCAGGGAAGTTTTACACCGGGGAGCTGTTTTTT
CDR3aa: CASSYAGKFYTGELFF

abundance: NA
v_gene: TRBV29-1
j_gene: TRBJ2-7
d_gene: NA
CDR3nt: TGCAGCGTTGAAGAACCCAGGTCCTACGAGCAGTACTTC
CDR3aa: CSVEEPRSYEQYF

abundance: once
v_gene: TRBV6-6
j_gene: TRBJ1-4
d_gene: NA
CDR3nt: TGTGCCAGCAGTCTACTCGCGGGTGACGGGCGCTGGGAAAAACTGTTTTTT
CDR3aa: CASSLLAGDGRWEKLFF

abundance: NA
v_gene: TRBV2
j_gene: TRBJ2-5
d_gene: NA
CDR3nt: TGTGCCAGCAGTGACCCCGGGAGTGGCCAAGAGACCCAGTACTTC
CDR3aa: CASSDPGSGQETQYF

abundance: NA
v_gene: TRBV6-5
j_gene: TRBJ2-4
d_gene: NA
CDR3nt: TGTGCCAGCAGTTACTCCGGGCAGGGGGCCAAAAACATTCAGTACTTC
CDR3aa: CASSYSGQGAKNIQYF

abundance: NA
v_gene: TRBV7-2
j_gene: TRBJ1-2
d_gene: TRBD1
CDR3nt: TGTGCCAGCAGCTTAGTAGAGGGGGCGGGTGGCTACACCTTC
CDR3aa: CASSLVEGAGGYTF

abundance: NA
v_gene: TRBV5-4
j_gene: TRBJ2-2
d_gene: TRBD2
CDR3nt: TGTGCCAGCAGCTTACTGGGGCTAGCGGGGCGGAACACCGGGGAGCTGTTTTTT
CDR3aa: CASSLLGLAGRNTGELFF

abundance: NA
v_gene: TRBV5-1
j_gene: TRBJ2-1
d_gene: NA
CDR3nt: TGCGCCAGCAGCTTGGCGGCAGGGGTCGATGAGCAGTTCTTC
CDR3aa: CASSLAAGVDEQFF

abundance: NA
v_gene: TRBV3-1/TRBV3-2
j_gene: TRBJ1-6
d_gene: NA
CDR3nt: TGTGCCAGCAGCCAAGTGTTAGGGGAAAGCTCCTATAATTCACCCCTCCACTTT
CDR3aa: CASSQVLGESSYNSPLHF

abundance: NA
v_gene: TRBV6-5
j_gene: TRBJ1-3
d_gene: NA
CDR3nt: TGTGCCAGCTGGCAAAGCGGACGGGTGAGAAACACCATATATTTT
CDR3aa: CASWQSGRVRNTIYF

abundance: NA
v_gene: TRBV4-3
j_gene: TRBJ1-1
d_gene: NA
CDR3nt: TGCGCCAGCCGTAGGGGTAGCTCCGCCGACACTGAAGCTTTCTTT
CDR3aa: CASRRGSSADTEAFF

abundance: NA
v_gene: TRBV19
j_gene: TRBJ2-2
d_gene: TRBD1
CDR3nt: TGTGCCAGTAGCCCGGGACAGACGAACACCGGGGAGCTGTTTTTT
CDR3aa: CASSPGQTNTGELFF

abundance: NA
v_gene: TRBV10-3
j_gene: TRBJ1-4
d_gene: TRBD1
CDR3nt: TGTGCCATCAGTGGAAAGGGACAGGGGGTTTTAGGGGAAAAACTGTTTTTT
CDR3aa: CAISGKGQGVLGEKLFF

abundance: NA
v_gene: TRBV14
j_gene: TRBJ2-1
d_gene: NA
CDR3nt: TGTGCCAGCAGCCACCCCTTCACTGTCGATGAGCAGTTCTTC
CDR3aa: CASSHPFTVDEQFF

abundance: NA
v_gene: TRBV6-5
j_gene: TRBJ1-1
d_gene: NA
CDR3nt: TGTGCCAGCCTCCCCAGGGTGAGCACTGAAGCTTTCTTT
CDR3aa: CASLPRVSTEAFF

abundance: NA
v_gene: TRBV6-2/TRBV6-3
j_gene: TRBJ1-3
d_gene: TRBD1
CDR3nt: TGTGCCAGCAGTTACCCAAGCCGACAGGGCGGAAACACCATATATTTT
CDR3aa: CASSYPSRQGGNTIYF

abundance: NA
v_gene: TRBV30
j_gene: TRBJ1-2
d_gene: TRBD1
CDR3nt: TGTGCCTGGAGTGTTACAGGGGACAATTATGGCTACACCTTC
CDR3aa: CAWSVTGDNYGYTF